This T cell receptor (beta chain) was found in a study of breast tumors, draining lymph nodes, adjacent tissues (dated by TCRdb to the mid-2010s). Study-wide context: TCR beta repertoires were compared across tumor, adjacent nontumor tissue and axillary lymph nodes obtained from breast cancer patients. The study aimed to assess the relationships and possible T-cell exchange between tumor, surrounding tissue and draining lymph node repertoires in human breast cancer.

The lymph node samples were taken from the axillary draining lymph nodes of breast cancer patients. The data were produced on an Illumina HiSeq 2000. TCR beta chain libraries were generated by multiplex PCR amplification. The amplified TCR beta chain products were analyzed by high-throughput sequencing. In TCRdb, the public reads were trimmed at Q25 with fastp and aligned with MiXCR, with productive beta chains retained. CDR3 protein duplicates are merged, each entry listing the most common genes and DNA. This sample is represented by some 200,000 distinct CDR3 sequences; about 32% of them were singletons. The ten largest account for 4% to 5.5% of the sample. This clonotype came up many times. Its antigen remains unidentified. It has no much larger one-base neighbor in the sample; base qualities were not kept. V is pared back by 6 bases and J by 5 bases, with 13 bases lying between the germline termini. Counted from cysteine to phenylalanine, this CDR3 has 13 amino acids. Here the CDR3 DNA is all that survives: 39 bases in frame from base 1.

Beyond this particular receptor, the publication reports: Tumor and nontumor tissue repertoires were found to be significantly more similar in luminal-like than in basal-like breast cancer. The study presented the conclusion that tumor T cells originate in lymph nodes as consistent with a hypothesis, not as something directly demonstrated. Tumors showed preferential V and J gene usage, and their T-cell repertoire diversity fell below that of lymph nodes yet above that of nontumor tissue. The data were considered consistent with the idea that most tumor T cells come from the lymph node and then expand in tumor tissue.

This sequence was found in a female donor with breast cancer. Some clones in this sample may be carry-over from other donors' samples. This chain is built from TRBV12-3 or TRBV12-4 and TRBJ2-5; no D gene can be assigned with confidence. The sequenced material came from axillary lymph node tissue. The DNA sequence is given as TGTGCCAGCAGCCCAGGCCGGGTGGAGACCCAGTACTTC. This codes for CASSPGRVETQYF.